This is a list of T cell receptor beta chains from one sample in a study of blood T cell repertoires in COVID-19. TCRdb's table, derived via immunoSEQ multiplex PCR, lists solely in-frame clones and lacks some. The data show a few hundred thousand clones, approximately 89% seen once. The specimen was PBMCs or T cells enriched from blood (not recorded which). The receptors originated from a woman aged 45-65 years who had been exposed to COVID-19. CDR3s include the opening cysteine and the closing phenylalanine or tryptophan. A D gene is named only where the DNA matches it firmly. Some rows have no size entry. The others give once, few or many, or a class for an expanded clone.

13 TRBJ2-2 TRBV4-1 . . TGCGCCAGCAGCCGACACGACACCGGGGAGCTGTTTTTT CASSRHDTGELFF
15 TRBJ1-1 TRBV4-1 . TRBD1 TGCGCCAGCAGCCCCCTGACAGGGTTGTTCACTGAAGCTTTCTTT CASSPLTGLFTEAFF
15 TRBJ2-2 TRBV5-1 . . TGCGCCAGCAGCCCGGGACACCAGAACACCGGGGAGCTGTTTTTT CASSPGHQNTGELFF
17 TRBJ2-1 TRBV11-2 . TRBD2 TGTGCCAGCAGTTCCAGCGGGGACGCCATCCCGTACAATGAGCAGTTCTTC CASSSSGDAIPYNEQFF
14 TRBJ1-5 TRBV7-8 . . TGTGCCAGCAGCTTAGAACAGCTGGGTCAGCCCCAGCATTTT CASSLEQLGQPQHF
14 TRBJ2-3 TRBV7-2 . . TGTGCCAGCAGCTTAGGGCAGGGGACAGATACGCAGTATTTT CASSLGQGTDTQYF
14 TRBJ2-7 TRBV7-9 . TRBD1 TGTGCCAGCAGCTTGGGACAGGGGGTCAACGAGCAGTACTTC CASSLGQGVNEQYF
14 TRBJ1-5 TRBV28 . TRBD1 TGTGCCAGCAGAAGAGCACAGGGGGATCAGCCCCAGCATTTT CASRRAQGDQPQHF
15 TRBJ2-1 TRBV7-7 . TRBD1 TGTGCTAGCAGCGCCGACAGGGGCTCCTACAATGAGCAGTTCTTC CASSADRGSYNEQFF
13 TRBJ1-2 TRBV12-3/TRBV12-4 . . TGTGCCAGCAGTTTGGGCAGGGCATATGGCTACACCTTC CASSLGRAYGYTF
16 TRBJ2-7 TRBV28 few TRBD1 TGTGCCAGCAGTTTAGGACAGGGGTTGAAATTATACGAGCAGTACTTC CASSLGQGLKLYEQYF
15 TRBJ2-1 TRBV9 . . TGTGCCAGCAGCGTAGCGGCAGGGCTAAACAATGAGCAGTTCTTC CASSVAAGLNNEQFF
15 TRBJ2-7 TRBV5-4 once TRBD2 TGTGCCAGCAGCTTGTCCGGGACTAGCGTCTACGAGCAGTACTTC CASSLSGTSVYEQYF
12 TRBJ1-2 TRBV5-6 few TRBD1 TGTGCCAGCAGCCCCCAGGGGGTCGGCTACACCTTC CASSPQGVGYTF
13 TRBJ1-1 TRBV18 few . TGTGCCAGCTCAGGGGGCATGAACACTGAAGCTTTCTTT CASSGGMNTEAFF
16 TRBJ2-1 TRBV11-2 once . TGTGCCAGCAGCCCCTTGGCAGGGGGGCCATACAATGAGCAGTTCTTC CASSPLAGGPYNEQFF
13 TRBJ2-3 TRBV7-9 . . TGTGCCAGCAGCACCGAAGAGTCAGATACGCAGTATTTT CASSTEESDTQYF
16 TRBJ2-7 TRBV27 . TRBD1 TGTGCCAGCAGTTTAAAAGGCCCGGGACAGGGGCGCGAGCAGTACTTC CASSLKGPGQGREQYF
15 TRBJ2-5 TRBV2 once TRBD1 TGTGCCAGCAGTAAACCCGGGACAGGCCAAGAGACCCAGTACTTC CASSKPGTGQETQYF
14 TRBJ1-3 TRBV28 . . TGTGCCAGCAGTTTCCCCCGCTCTGGAAACACCATATATTTT CASSFPRSGNTIYF
15 TRBJ2-3 TRBV4-1 . TRBD2 TGCGCCAGCAGCTTCCTAGCGGGGGGCTTAGATACGCAGTATTTT CASSFLAGGLDTQYF
17 TRBJ1-4 TRBV28 once . TGTGCCAGCAGTTTAGTTGGCAGGGGTTTAACTAATGAAAAACTGTTTTTT CASSLVGRGLTNEKLFF
14 TRBJ2-7 TRBV18 . . TGTGCCAGCTCACCGGAATCTATACAGGCCGAGCAGTACTTC CASSPESIQAEQYF
16 TRBJ2-3 TRBV7-2 . TRBD1 TGTGCCAGCAGCTTAGATGCGGCAGGGGGTACAGATACGCAGTATTTT CASSLDAAGGTDTQYF
17 TRBJ2-6 TRBV4-1 . . TGCGCCAGCAGCCAAGGGGGAGCTATCTCTGGGGCCAACGTCCTGACTTTC CASSQGGAISGANVLTF
14 TRBJ1-2 TRBV7-9 . . TGTGCCAGCAGCTTAAAGGCGGTTAACTATGGCTACACCTTC CASSLKAVNYGYTF
17 TRBJ2-5 TRBV5-8 . . TGTGCCAGCAGCTTGAGGTCGGGTGGCATGAGGCAAGAGACCCAGTACTTC CASSLRSGGMRQETQYF
15 TRBJ1-3 TRBV6-5 . . TGTGCCAGCAGTTACCGGCGGAACTCTGGAAACACCATATATTTT CASSYRRNSGNTIYF
16 TRBJ2-7 TRBV2 . . TGTGCCAGCAGTGAGGTGGGCGAGCAGATAGAAGACCAGGTCGCTTTC CASSEVGEQIEDQVAF
13 TRBJ1-1 TRBV27 . . TGTGCCAGCAGTTTATTTGTGGAGGGTGAAGCTTTCTTT CASSLFVEGEAFF
14 TRBJ1-5 TRBV19 . . TGTGCCAGTACCCTACAGGCAGACAATCAGCCCCAGCATTTT CASTLQADNQPQHF
16 TRBJ1-6 TRBV6-1 . . TGTGCCAGCAGTGAAGTTCGGGGCTCCTATAATTCACCCCTCCACTTT CASSEVRGSYNSPLHF
15 TRBJ1-6 TRBV4-1 . . TGCGCCAGCAGCCAAGACCCCAGGATCAATTCACCCCTCCACTTT CASSQDPRINSPLHF
14 TRBJ1-6 TRBV28 . TRBD1 TGTGCCAGCAGTTCCATAAACAGGGGTGGGGCCCTCCACTTT CASSSINRGGALHF
15 TRBJ1-6 TRBV5-1 . . TGCGCCAGCAGCCAGGACAGCTCCTATAATTCACCCCTCCACTTT CASSQDSSYNSPLHF
15 TRBJ1-6 TRBV27 . TRBD1 TGTGCCAGCAGACGGGCCGGGACAGAAAATTCACCCCTCCACTTT CASRRAGTENSPLHF
15 TRBJ1-6 TRBV14 . . TGTGCCAGCAGCCAAGATCCGGTCCTGAATTCACCCCTCCACTTT CASSQDPVLNSPLHF
15 TRBJ2-7 TRBV2 . TRBD1 TGTGCCAGCAGGTTACGAGACAGGGGGATCTACGAGCAGTACTTC CASRLRDRGIYEQYF
13 TRBJ1-1 TRBV21-1 . . TGTGCCAGCAGCATCAGGGATCGCACTGAAGCTTTCTTT CASSIRDRTEAFF
14 TRBJ2-7 TRBV3-1/TRBV3-2 . TRBD1 TGTGCCAGCAGCCAAGCTGGGACAGGGCTCGAGCAGTACTTC CASSQAGTGLEQYF
13 TRBJ1-2 TRBV28 . TRBD1 TGTGCCAGCAGAACAGGGGCATACTATGGCTACACCTTC CASRTGAYYGYTF
17 TRBJ1-1 TRBV2 . TRBD1 TGTGCCAGCAGTGAAGTGGGACAGGGGGCGCGGGTCACTGAAGCTTTCTTT CASSEVGQGARVTEAFF
16 TRBJ1-6 TRBV28 once . TGTGCCAGCAGACCCCTGGTGGCTGGGGGCCGCAAACCCCTCCACTTT CASRPLVAGGRKPLHF
18 TRBJ2-2 TRBV7-8 . TRBD1 TGTGCCAGCAGTCAGCCGGGACAGGGCCTAGAGAACACCGGGGAGCTGTTTTTT CASSQPGQGLENTGELFF